This T cell receptor beta chain was captured by sequencing in a study of blood T cell repertoires in COVID-19. The CDR3 loop spans 15 amino acids. V was shortened by 2 bases and J by 1 base, with 12 bases between the two germline ends. Per germline, CDR1 GTSNPN and CDR2 SVGIG (reference sequence). Researchers sorted participants into cohorts using their self-reported clinical history. The protocol was immunoSEQ multiplex PCR, while the TCRdb copy is restricted to in-frame clones and leaves out a portion. The repertoire consists of about 150,000 clones, with about 88% occurring once and the leading ten covering more than 6.5%.

This clonotype originated in a woman between 45 and 60 years old who had recovered from COVID-19. J is TRBJ1-5 and V is TRBV30; TRBD1 is a possible D gene (5 bases). Sequenced sample: PBMCs or T cells enriched from blood (not recorded which). CDR3 protein: CAWSFGGGSNQPQHF. In DNA, the CDR3 is TGTGCCTGGAGTTTCGGGGGGGGGAGCAATCAGCCCCAGCATTTT.